A single sample is the source of the 16 T cell receptor beta chains below, sequenced in a study of CD8 T cells in Susac syndrome (dated by TCRdb to the late 2010s). The protocol used for the library was the immunoSEQ multiplex PCR assay. RNA was extracted using the RNeasy kit, and roughly 0.45 to 1 microgram was reverse transcribed with random hexamers. Through fastp at Q25 and MiXCR, TCRdb rebuilt clones from the public reads, retaining in-frame beta chains. Identical CDR3 proteins give one entry, which carries the most common genes and DNA. A total of some 120,000 distinct CDR3 sequences appear in this sample, about 96% of them only once. The ten most abundant clones make up approximately 0.12% of the sample. The sample comprised CD4+ T cells from PBMCs. These receptors were obtained from a human donor in good health.

The genes are TRBV7-9 and TRBJ2-5; 8 positions agree with TRBD1. Trimming took 0 bases from V and 1 from J; bases not matched to a gene: 1. The CDR3 is 15 residues long. Germline V gives CDR1 SEHNR, CDR2 FQNEAQ (reference sequence). CDR3 in DNA: TGTGCCAGCAGCTTAGCGGGACAGGCCCAAGAGACCCAGTACTTC. Translation: CASSLAGQAQETQYF.

This clonotype was detected a few times. This rearrangement joins TRBV14 to TRBJ2-7; the match to TRBD1 covers 11 bases. This CDR3 region has 14 residues. The V gene end was trimmed by 6 bases and the J gene end by 6 bases; junction bases not matched to a gene: 7. The germline V gene has CDR1 SGHDN and CDR2 FVKESK. The CDR3 nucleotides are TGTGCCAGCAGTCTCGCAGGGACAGGGGGCGAGCAGTACTTC. Amino acids: CASSLAGTGGEQYF.

The chain is built from TRBV28 and TRBJ2-7; 10 bases match TRBD2. With V trimmed by 7 bases and J by 6 bases, 9 bases remained unmatched. The V gene's germline CDR1 is MDHEN and CDR2 SYDVKM. This CDR3 region has 14 residues. The CDR3 DNA is TGTGCCAGCACCCTTAGCGGGAGGCCCTCCGAGCAGTACTTC. This gives the protein CASTLSGRPSEQYF.

The chain employs TRBV7-9 and TRBJ1-1; D is unresolved. Trimming removed 3 bases at V and 4 bases at J, with 9 bases between. Germline V gene data show CDR1 as SEHNR and CDR2 as FQNEAQ (reference sequence). This CDR3 has 13 residues. The CDR3 sequence is CASSFRQFTEAFF. The CDR3 region has the DNA TGTGCCAGCAGCTTCCGGCAGTTCACTGAAGCTTTCTTT. Full variable domain (outside the CDR3, taken from reference TRBV7-9 and TRBJ1-1): DTGVSQNPRHKITKRGQNVTFRCDPISEHNRLYWYRQTLGQGPEFLTYFQNEAQLEKSRLLSDRFSAERPKGSFSTLEIQRTEQGDSAMYLCASSFRQFTEAFFGQGTRLTVV.

This clonotype was recorded only once. The chain joins TRBV19 to TRBJ2-1; a weak D match, TRBD2 (6 bases). Trimming left V 3 bases short and J 5 bases short, with 8 bases between. There are 13 residues in the CDR3. Germline V gene sequence: CDR1 LNHDA, CDR2 SQIVND (reference sequence). CDR3 sequence (DNA): TGTGCCAGTAGTATTCGGGGGAACAATGAGCAGTTCTTC. Translation: CASSIRGNNEQFF.

The DNA for the CDR3 is TGTGCCAGCAGGAAACGGGGTTCCCGCTACGAGCAGTACTTC. Amino acid sequence: CASRKRGSRYEQYF. The genes are TRBV5-6 and TRBJ2-7; tentatively, D is TRBD2 (5 bases). The CDR3 loop spans 14 amino acids. Germline loops: CDR1 SGHDT, CDR2 YYEEEE. The V gene lost 5 bases and the J gene lost 3 bases, with 15 bases spanning the gap.

The table lists this clonotype with a count of one. The CDR3 region is CASSHSAGGRETQYF. CDR3 DNA sequence: TGTGCCAGCTCACACTCAGCGGGAGGAAGAGAGACCCAGTACTTC. V gene TRBV18 combines with J gene TRBJ2-5; 9 nucleotides align to TRBD2. Germline CDR1 reads KGHSH; CDR2 reads LQKENI. CDR3 length equals 15 residues. V dropped 4 bases and J dropped 4; count of bases not matched to a gene: 7.

The V call is TRBV5-1, the J call TRBJ2-2, with 9 nucleotides matching TRBD2. V was pared by 3 bases and J by 4 bases, with 4 bases of the junction left unmatched. Germline V gene sequence: CDR1 SGHRS, CDR2 YFSETQ. CDR3 length: 15 residues. DNA for the CDR3: TGCGCCAGCAGCTATAGCGGGAGACTCACCGGGGAGCTGTTTTTT. Protein sequence: CASSYSGRLTGELFF.

This chain joins TRBV2 and TRBJ1-5; the D gene is possibly TRBD1 (6 bases). V was cut by 6 bases and J by 0 bases, with 12 bases left in between. The CDR3 runs to 15 residues. Germline V gives CDR1 SNHLY, CDR2 FYNNEI. The CDR3 DNA is TGTGCCAGCAGAGAAACAGGGTCTAGCAATCAGCCCCAGCATTTT. As protein: CASRETGSSNQPQHF.

The chain couples TRBV28 to TRBJ2-5; 9 nucleotides agree with TRBD2. Germline CDR1 is MDHEN and CDR2 is SYDVKM. The CDR3 spans 18 residues. The J segment lost 10 bases and the V segment lost 7 bases, leaving 25 bases of the junction unmatched. This chain's CDR3 is CASTSSGLAGYPGDSQYF. The CDR3 DNA reads as TGTGCCAGCACCAGCTCGGGGCTAGCGGGATATCCCGGGGATAGCCAGTACTTC.

This chain joins TRBV2 and TRBJ2-7; no reliable D call. This CDR3 comprises 11 residues. Trimming removed 8 bases at V and 1 base at J, with 6 bases between. Per germline, CDR1 SNHLY and CDR2 FYNNEI. CDR3 in DNA: TGTGCCAGCGAGTTTTCCTACGAGCAGTACTTC. It yields the protein CASEFSYEQYF. The whole variable domain, filled in from reference TRBV2 and TRBJ2-7, reads EPEVTQTPSHQVTQMGQEVILRCVPISNHLYFYWYRQILGQKVEFLVSFYNNEISEKSEIFDDQFSVERPDGSNFTLKIRSTKLEDSAMYFCASEFSYEQYFGPGTRLTVT.

The genes are TRBV4-2 and TRBJ2-4, with 9 bases matching TRBD2. The CDR3 extends over 15 amino acids. The germline CDR1 and CDR2 sequences are LGHNA and YNFKEQ. After removal of 4 bases from V and 4 bases from J, the junction contained 5 bases not matched to a gene. The CDR3 coding sequence is TGTGCCAGCAGCCCCTCGACTAGCGGAAAAAACATTCAGTACTTC. This gives the protein CASSPSTSGKNIQYF.

The chain joins TRBV12-3 or TRBV12-4 to TRBJ2-3; unclear D gene. With 8 bases removed from V and 0 bases from J, the gap between germline ends came to 6 bases. This CDR3 is built from 12 residues. The CDR3 reads CASVISTDTQYF. Here the CDR3 DNA reads TGTGCCAGCGTAATTAGCACAGATACGCAGTATTTT.

This sequence joins TRBV5-1 and TRBJ2-1; 10 bases are shared with TRBD2. V lost 4 bases and J lost 5; bases outside the gene matches: 6. Germline V gene data show CDR1 as SGHRS and CDR2 as YFSETQ. The length of the CDR3 is 15 residues. The CDR3 DNA sequence: TGCGCCAGCAGCCCGGGACTAGCGCCCAACAATGAGCAGTTCTTC. It encodes CASSPGLAPNNEQFF.

This clonotype is a singleton in its sample. This rearrangement joins TRBV18 to TRBJ2-7, with 11 bases identical to TRBD2. Germline V lookup: CDR1 KGHSH, CDR2 LQKENI. This CDR3 has 16 residues. V lost 2 bases to trimming and J lost 5 bases; unmatched junction nucleotides: 8. The CDR3 sequence is CASSPGTSGRGNEQYF. The CDR3 DNA reads as TGTGCCAGCTCACCAGGTACTAGCGGGAGAGGGAACGAGCAGTACTTC.

CDR3 region: CASSLRVDRGYATEAFF. CDR3 sequence (DNA): TGTGCCAGCAGTCTGCGGGTAGATCGGGGTTACGCGACTGAAGCTTTCTTT. The chain carries TRBV6-1 and TRBJ1-1, with D hard to call. The CDR3 is 17 amino acids. The germline V gene has CDR1 MNHNS and CDR2 SASEGT. Trimming cost V 5 bases and J 5 bases, with 24 bases left between them.